Below are 6 T cell receptor beta chains sequenced from a single sample in a study of blood T cell repertoires in COVID-19. Produced via immunoSEQ multiplex PCR; TCRdb's table is partial and in-frame only. The table has about 100,000 clones, over 75% seen once; the top ten hold approximately 4.1%. Sequencing input: peripheral blood. These receptors were collected from a woman in her seventies with acute or convalescent COVID-19.

The chain employs TRBV5-6 and TRBJ1-1; the D is unclear. Trimming stripped 0 bases from V and 13 bases from J, with 13 bases between. The length of the CDR3 is 12 residues. CDR1 and CDR2 from the germline V gene are SGHDT and YYEEEE. CDR3 loop: CASSLGTGRHFF. In nucleotides, the CDR3 is TGTGCCAGCAGCTTGGGGACGGGGAGGCATTTCTTT.

The V gene is TRBV6-5, the J gene TRBJ2-7, with 9 positions matching TRBD1. Germline V lookup: CDR1 MNHEY, CDR2 SVGAGI. The ends lost 6 bases at V and 5 bases at J; junction bases unmatched: 8. The CDR3 is made up of 14 amino acids. The CDR3 loop reads CASSNRGQTHEQYF. CDR3 nucleotides: TGTGCCAGCAGCAACAGGGGGCAAACCCACGAGCAGTACTTC.

The rearrangement links TRBV4-1 to TRBJ2-2, with a tentative D call TRBD1 (6 bases). Germline values: CDR1 MGHRA, CDR2 YSYEKL. Trimming took off 2 bases at V and 0 bases at J, with 7 bases between the two ends. There are 15 residues in the CDR3. CDR3 amino acids: CASSQRTANTGELFF. In nucleotides, the CDR3 is TGCGCCAGCAGCCAAAGGACAGCGAACACCGGGGAGCTGTTTTTT.

The genes are TRBV7-9 and TRBJ1-1; TRBD1 matches at 8 bases. Unmatched junction bases numbered 7, after V lost 3 bases and J lost 4 bases. Germline V gene lookup returns CDR1 SEHNR and CDR2 FQNEAQ (reference sequence). This CDR3 has 15 amino acids. In DNA form, the CDR3 reads TGTGCCAGCAGCTTTACAGGGGGAGCGGGCACTGAAGCTTTCTTT. This encodes CASSFTGGAGTEAFF.

This chain links TRBV13 with TRBJ1-1; TRBD1 aligns across 7 bases. Per germline, CDR1 PRHDT and CDR2 FYEKMQ (reference sequence). CDR3 length equals 16 residues. Trimming took 7 bases from V and 1 from J; bases not matched to a gene: 12. The CDR3 spells CASTQGAGGPNTEAFF. CDR3 nucleotides: TGTGCCAGCACCCAAGGGGCAGGGGGACCGAACACTGAAGCTTTCTTT.

The gene calls are TRBV10-3 and TRBJ1-6; 7 bases are shared with TRBD1. Germline trimming cut 6 bases from V and 10 bases from J; bases unmatched to any gene: 6. The CDR3 loop spans 13 amino acids. Germline V gene data show CDR1 as ENHRY and CDR2 as SYGVKD. CDR3 DNA: TGTGCCATCAGGCGACAGGGAGACTCACCCCTCCACTTT. Residues: CAIRRQGDSPLHF.